This is a list of T cell receptor beta chains from one sample in a study of identical twins. TCRdb re-called the 5' RACE reads with MiXCR, one entry per CDR3 protein. The sample yields approximately 620,000 distinct CDR3 sequences, roughly 8% seen once. These records were also assigned to another study, of yellow fever vaccine responses in identical twins.

The sequencing input was PBMCs. The receptor set was obtained from a woman younger than 30 in good health. The CDR3 runs from the conserved cysteine through the conserved F or W. Each record gives: D gene, J gene, V gene, clone size, CDR3 protein, CDR3 DNA. The D gene is left open where the match is weak. Some rows have no size entry. The others give once, few or many, or a class for an expanded clone.

-	TRBJ2-7	TRBV11-2	few	CASSIQLLGEQYF	TGTGCCAGCAGCATACAGCTACTGGGGGAGCAGTACTTC
TRBD2	TRBJ2-3	TRBV7-9	many	CASSLVHSSGGDTQYF	TGTGCCAGCAGCTTAGTTCATTCTAGCGGAGGAGATACGCAGTATTTT
-	TRBJ2-1	TRBV5-1	-	CASRLLGADEQAF	TGCGCCAGCAGATTGTTGGGGGCGGATGAGCAAGCCTTC
-	TRBJ1-1	TRBV12-3/TRBV12-4	many	CASSEMDRTRAFF	TGTGCCAGCAGCGAGATGGATCGTACCAGGGCTTTCTTT
TRBD1	TRBJ2-1	TRBV12-3/TRBV12-4	many	CASSLWGQGVNEQFF	TGTGCCAGCAGTTTATGGGGACAGGGGGTCAATGAGCAGTTCTTC
-	TRBJ2-3	TRBV6-5	few	CASSYSWGTDTQYF	TGTGCCAGCAGTTACTCGTGGGGCACAGATACGCAGTATTTT
-	TRBJ2-1	TRBV2	few	CASSERDTYRYNEQFF	TGTGCCAGCAGTGAGCGGGACACCTACCGATACAATGAGCAGTTCTTC
-	TRBJ2-5	TRBV7-2	few	CASSLEMVSAQETQYF	TGTGCCAGCAGCTTAGAAATGGTTTCAGCACAAGAGACCCAGTACTTC
TRBD1	TRBJ2-7	TRBV29-1	many	CSGRDRAYEQYF	TGCAGCGGGAGGGACAGGGCCTACGAGCAGTACTTC
TRBD2	TRBJ2-7	TRBV20-1	-	CSARDGGTSGHEQYF	TGCAGTGCTAGAGACGGGGGGACTAGCGGGCACGAGCAGTACTTC
-	TRBJ2-3	TRBV6-5	few	CASEVADTQYF	TGTGCCAGCGAGGTGGCAGATACGCAGTATTTT
-	TRBJ2-2	TRBV14	-	CASSQDLLSFSNTGELFF	TGTGCCAGCAGCCAAGATCTTCTGTCGTTCTCGAACACCGGGGAGCTGTTTTTT
-	TRBJ2-5	TRBV29-1	-	CSVAPTGGETQYF	TGCAGCGTTGCCCCTACAGGTGGGGAGACCCAGTACTTC
-	TRBJ2-7	TRBV6-1	few	CASRGGQYHEQYF	TGTGCCAGCAGGGGGGGACAGTATCACGAGCAGTACTTC
TRBD2	TRBJ2-7	TRBV3-1	many	CASRPSGGYEQYF	TGTGCCAGCAGACCTAGCGGGGGGTACGAGCAGTACTTC
-	TRBJ2-1	TRBV3-1	few	CASSQGGTPVNEQFF	TGTGCCAGCAGCCAAGGTGGGACCCCCGTCAATGAGCAGTTCTTC
TRBD2	TRBJ2-3	TRBV6-2/TRBV6-3	-	CASSYTPPGSGRVFGTDTQYF	TGTGCCAGCAGTTACACCCCCCCGGGCAGCGGGAGGGTGTTTGGCACAGATACGCAGTATTTT
-	TRBJ2-7	TRBV18	many	CASSPRQEARPYEQYF	TGTGCCAGCTCACCAAGGCAAGAGGCGAGACCCTACGAGCAGTACTTC
-	TRBJ2-5	TRBV28	-	CASSSQGFKTQYF	TGTGCCAGCAGTTCACAGGGTTTTAAGACCCAGTACTTC
-	TRBJ2-1	TRBV7-2	many	CASSYLSEQFF	TGTGCCAGCAGCTACCTATCGGAACAGTTCTTC
-	TRBJ2-2	TRBV11-2	-	CASSPVRANTGELFF	TGTGCCAGCAGCCCTGTAAGGGCGAACACCGGGGAGCTGTTTTTT
-	TRBJ2-1	TRBV10-2	few	CASSDLVRENEQFF	TGCGCCAGCAGTGATTTAGTCAGGGAAAATGAGCAGTTCTTC
TRBD1	TRBJ1-4	TRBV3-1	many	CASSQGPGTGNEKLFF	TGTGCCAGCAGCCAAGGCCCCGGGACAGGGAATGAAAAACTGTTTTTT
-	TRBJ1-2	TRBV7-9	-	CASSLATLNYGYTF	TGTGCCAGCAGCTTAGCTACCCTTAACTATGGCTACACCTTC
-	TRBJ2-1	TRBV7-2	many	CASSSPRTYNEQFF	TGTGCCAGCAGCTCCCCCCGGACCTACAATGAGCAGTTCTTC
TRBD2	TRBJ2-7	TRBV7-2	many	CASKAGGFSYEQYF	TGTGCCAGCAAAGCGGGAGGGTTCTCCTACGAGCAGTACTTC
-	TRBJ1-2	TRBV29-1	few	CSVLGTDGYTF	TGCAGCGTTCTCGGGACCGACGGCTACACCTTC
-	TRBJ2-3	TRBV29-1	-	CSALAGDTQYF	TGCAGCGCCCTGGCGGGAGATACGCAGTATTTT
-	TRBJ1-2	TRBV15	-	CATSRGRGTGGYTF	TGTGCCACCAGCAGAGGGAGAGGTACGGGTGGCTACACCTTC
-	TRBJ2-5	TRBV20-1	few	CSASTGAGWETQYF	TGCAGTGCCTCCACCGGGGCAGGATGGGAGACCCAGTACTTC
-	TRBJ2-5	TRBV20-1	many	CSATQRGDLRATQYF	TGCAGTGCTACTCAACGAGGGGACCTCCGGGCGACCCAGTACTTC
-	TRBJ2-7	TRBV7-2	few	CASSQSTDAIYEQYF	TGTGCCAGCAGCCAATCAACGGACGCGATCTACGAGCAGTACTTC
-	TRBJ1-1	TRBV24-1	few	CATSDSPGYGESTEAFF	TGTGCCACCAGTGATTCCCCCGGATACGGGGAATCCACTGAAGCTTTCTTT
TRBD2	TRBJ2-3	TRBV18	-	CASSPPKREGLMDTQYF	TGTGCCAGCTCACCACCAAAACGGGAGGGCCTAATGGATACGCAGTATTTT
-	TRBJ2-1	TRBV12-3/TRBV12-4	many	CASSLVGNSYNEQFF	TGTGCCAGCAGTTTAGTCGGCAACTCCTACAATGAGCAGTTCTTC
-	TRBJ2-3	TRBV24-1	few	CATSNEADTQYF	TGTGCCACCAGTAATGAGGCAGATACGCAGTATTTT
TRBD2	TRBJ2-2	TRBV11-2	-	CASSSRVGLAGGTNTGELFF	TGTGCCAGCAGCTCCCGGGTGGGACTAGCGGGGGGCACGAACACCGGGGAGCTGTTTTTT
-	TRBJ2-7	TRBV11-2	-	CASSLLGDSYEQYF	TGTGCCAGCAGCTTATTAGGGGACTCCTACGAGCAGTACTTC
-	TRBJ2-7	TRBV5-6	many	CASSLVRREDYEQYF	TGTGCCAGCAGCTTGGTACGGAGAGAGGATTACGAGCAGTACTTC
TRBD1	TRBJ1-6	TRBV27	few	CASSFSGTGSISPLHF	TGTGCCAGCAGTTTTTCCGGGACAGGTTCGATTTCACCCCTCCACTTT
TRBD1	TRBJ2-3	TRBV6-5	few	CASSYSGQGLNTDTQYF	TGTGCCAGCAGTTACTCGGGACAGGGGCTAAACACAGATACGCAGTATTTT
-	TRBJ2-1	TRBV11-2	many	CASSLESSNEQFF	TGTGCCAGCAGCTTAGAGAGTAGCAATGAGCAGTTCTTC
TRBD1	TRBJ2-3	TRBV12-3/TRBV12-4	many	CASSSGQGVTDTQYF	TGTGCCAGCAGTTCGGGACAGGGAGTCACAGATACGCAGTATTTT
TRBD1	TRBJ1-1	TRBV12-3/TRBV12-4	many	CASSSPFTGVNTEAFF	TGTGCCAGCAGTTCCCCATTCACAGGGGTGAACACTGAAGCTTTCTTT
TRBD1	TRBJ2-1	TRBV28	many	CASRDRVGNEQFF	TGTGCCAGCAGGGACAGGGTGGGCAATGAGCAGTTCTTC
-	TRBJ1-2	TRBV12-3/TRBV12-4	few	CASSRGLGSGYTF	TGTGCCAGCAGTAGGGGACTGGGATCTGGCTACACCTTC
TRBD2	TRBJ2-3	TRBV7-3	many	CASSLMGGGRGDTQYF	TGTGCCAGCAGCTTAATGGGCGGGGGTCGGGGAGATACGCAGTATTTT
-	TRBJ2-7	TRBV3-1	-	CASSSRGAYEQCF	TGTGCCAGCAGCTCCCGGGGGGCCTACGAGCAGTGCTTC
TRBD2	TRBJ2-1	TRBV6-2/TRBV6-3	many	CASSHGTSETNEQFF	TGTGCCAGCAGCCACGGGACTAGCGAGACCAATGAGCAGTTCTTC
-	TRBJ2-7	TRBV20-1	few	CSAGKPRTAKYYEQYF	TGCAGTGCTGGCAAACCTCGGACAGCTAAATATTACGAGCAGTACTTC
TRBD2	TRBJ2-1	TRBV3-1	-	CASSRFSGGSSYNEQFF	TGTGCCAGCAGCCGGTTTAGCGGGGGGAGCTCCTACAATGAGCAGTTCTTC
-	TRBJ2-5	TRBV20-1	-	CSATFGETQYF	TGCAGTGCTACGTTCGGAGAGACCCAGTACTTC
-	TRBJ2-3	TRBV27	-	CASSPDYDTQYF	TGTGCCAGCAGTCCCGATTATGATACGCAGTATTTT
-	TRBJ2-7	TRBV18	many	CASSPNTYEQYF	TGTGCCAGCTCACCAAACACCTACGAGCAGTACTTC
-	TRBJ2-5	TRBV9	-	CASSVGVGGGYQETQYF	TGTGCCAGCAGCGTAGGGGTCGGTGGAGGGTACCAAGAGACCCAGTACTTC